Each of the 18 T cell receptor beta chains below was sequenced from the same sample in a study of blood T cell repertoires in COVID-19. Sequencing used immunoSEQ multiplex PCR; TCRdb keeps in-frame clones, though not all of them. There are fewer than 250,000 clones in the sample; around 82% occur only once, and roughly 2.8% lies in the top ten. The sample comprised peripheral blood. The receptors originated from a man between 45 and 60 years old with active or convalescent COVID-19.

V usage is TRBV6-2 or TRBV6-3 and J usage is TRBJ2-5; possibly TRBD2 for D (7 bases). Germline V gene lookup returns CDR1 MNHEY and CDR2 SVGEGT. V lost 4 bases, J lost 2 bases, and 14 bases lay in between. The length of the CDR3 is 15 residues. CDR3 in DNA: TGTGCCAGCAGTTTGGCGGGGGCCGGGCAAGAGACCCAGTACTTC. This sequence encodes CASSLAGAGQETQYF.

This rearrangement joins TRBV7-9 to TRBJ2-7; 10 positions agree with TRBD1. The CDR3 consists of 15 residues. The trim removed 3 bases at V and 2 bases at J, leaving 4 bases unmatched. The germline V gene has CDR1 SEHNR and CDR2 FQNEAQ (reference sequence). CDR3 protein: CASSLEGQGPYEQYF. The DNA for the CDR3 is TGTGCCAGCAGCTTGGAGGGACAGGGGCCCTACGAGCAGTACTTC.

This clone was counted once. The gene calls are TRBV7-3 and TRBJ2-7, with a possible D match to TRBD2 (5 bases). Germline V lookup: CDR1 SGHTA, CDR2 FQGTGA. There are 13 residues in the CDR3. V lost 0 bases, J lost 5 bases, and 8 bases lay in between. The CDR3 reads CASSLTRRNEQYF. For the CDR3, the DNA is TGTGCCAGCAGCTTAACGAGGAGGAACGAGCAGTACTTC.

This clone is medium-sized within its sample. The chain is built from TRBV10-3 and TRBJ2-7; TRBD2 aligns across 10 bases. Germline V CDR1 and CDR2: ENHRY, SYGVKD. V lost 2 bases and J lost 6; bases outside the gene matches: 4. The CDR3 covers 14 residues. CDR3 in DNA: TGTGCCATCAGTGAGGAGGGACTAGCGCTCGAGCAGTACTTC. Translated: CAISEEGLALEQYF.

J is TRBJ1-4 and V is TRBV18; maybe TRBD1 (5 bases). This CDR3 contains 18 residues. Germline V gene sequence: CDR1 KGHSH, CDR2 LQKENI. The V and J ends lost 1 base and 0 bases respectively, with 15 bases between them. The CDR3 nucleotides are TGTGCCAGCTCACCACTGAGCGGGACTTCTGCAACTAATGAAAAACTGTTTTTT. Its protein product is CASSPLSGTSATNEKLFF. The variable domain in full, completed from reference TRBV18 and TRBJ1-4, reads NAGVMQNPRHLVRRRGQEARLRCSPMKGHSHVYWYRQLPEEGLKFMVYLQKENIIDESGMPKERFSAEFPKEGPSILRIQQVVRGDSAAYFCASSPLSGTSATNEKLFFGSGTQLSVL.

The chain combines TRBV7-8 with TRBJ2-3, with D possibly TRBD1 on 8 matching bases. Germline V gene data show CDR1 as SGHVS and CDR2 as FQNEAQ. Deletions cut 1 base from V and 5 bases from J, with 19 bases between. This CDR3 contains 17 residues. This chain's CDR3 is CASSLGGTGGVGDTQYF. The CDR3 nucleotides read TGTGCCAGCAGCTTAGGAGGAACAGGGGGGGTCGGAGATACGCAGTATTTT.

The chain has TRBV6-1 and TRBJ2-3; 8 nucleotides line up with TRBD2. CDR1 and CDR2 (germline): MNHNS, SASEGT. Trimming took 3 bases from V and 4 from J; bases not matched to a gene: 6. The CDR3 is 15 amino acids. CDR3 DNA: TGTGCCAGCAGTGATGTGTCGGGGGGGCCAGATACGCAGTATTTT. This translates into CASSDVSGGPDTQYF.

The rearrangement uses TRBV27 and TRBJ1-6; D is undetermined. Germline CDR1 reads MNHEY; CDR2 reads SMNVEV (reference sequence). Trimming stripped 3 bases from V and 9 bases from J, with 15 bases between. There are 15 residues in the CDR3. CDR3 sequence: CASSLFLSEVSPLHF. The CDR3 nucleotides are TGTGCCAGCAGTTTGTTCCTGAGCGAAGTTTCACCCCTCCACTTT.

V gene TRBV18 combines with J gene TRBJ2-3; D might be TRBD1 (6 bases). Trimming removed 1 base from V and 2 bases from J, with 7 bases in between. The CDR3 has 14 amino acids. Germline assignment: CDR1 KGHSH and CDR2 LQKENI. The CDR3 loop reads CASSPRTVTDTQYF. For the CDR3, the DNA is TGTGCCAGCTCACCACGGACAGTCACAGATACGCAGTATTTT.

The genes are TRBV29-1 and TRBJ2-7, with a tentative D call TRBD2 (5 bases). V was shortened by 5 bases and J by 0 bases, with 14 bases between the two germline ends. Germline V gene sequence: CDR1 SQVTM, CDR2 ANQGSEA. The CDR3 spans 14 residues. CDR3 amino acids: CSVSPGINSYEQYF. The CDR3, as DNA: TGCAGCGTTTCACCGGGAATTAACTCCTACGAGCAGTACTTC.

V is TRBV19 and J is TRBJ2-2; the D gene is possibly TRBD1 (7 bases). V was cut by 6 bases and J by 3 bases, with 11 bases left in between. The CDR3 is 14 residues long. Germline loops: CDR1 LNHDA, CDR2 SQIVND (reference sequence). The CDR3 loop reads CASREGQYTGELFF. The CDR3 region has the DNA TGTGCCAGTAGGGAGGGACAGTACACCGGGGAGCTGTTTTTT.

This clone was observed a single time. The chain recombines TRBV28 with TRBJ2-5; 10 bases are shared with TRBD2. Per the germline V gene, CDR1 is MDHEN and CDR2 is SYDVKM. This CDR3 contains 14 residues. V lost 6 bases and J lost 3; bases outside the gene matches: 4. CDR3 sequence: CASSWTSGEETQYF. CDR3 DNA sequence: TGTGCCAGCAGCTGGACTAGCGGTGAAGAGACCCAGTACTTC.

DNA for the CDR3: TGTGCCAGCAGTTACGGGGGGGGGAACACTGAAGCTTTCTTT. It codes for CASSYGGGNTEAFF. The chain carries TRBV6-6 and TRBJ1-1; D is possibly TRBD1 (5 bases). The CDR3 loop spans 14 amino acids. Looked up from germline, CDR1 is MNHNY and CDR2 is SVGAGI (reference sequence). The germline V and J ends were trimmed by 2 bases and 1 base, with 8 bases remaining between them.

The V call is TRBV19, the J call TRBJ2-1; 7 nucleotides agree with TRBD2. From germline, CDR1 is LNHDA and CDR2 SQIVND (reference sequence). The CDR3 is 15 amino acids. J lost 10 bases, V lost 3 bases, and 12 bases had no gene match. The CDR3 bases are TGTGCCAGTAGTATCTTCCCCCCCGGGACTACCGAGCAGTTCTTC. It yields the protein CASSIFPPGTTEQFF. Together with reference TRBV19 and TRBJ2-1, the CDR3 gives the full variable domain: DGGITQSPKYLFRKEGQNVTLSCEQNLNHDAMYWYRQDPGQGLRLIYYSQIVNDFQKGDIAEGYSVSREKKESFPLTVTSAQKNPTAFYLCASSIFPPGTTEQFFGPGTRLTVL.

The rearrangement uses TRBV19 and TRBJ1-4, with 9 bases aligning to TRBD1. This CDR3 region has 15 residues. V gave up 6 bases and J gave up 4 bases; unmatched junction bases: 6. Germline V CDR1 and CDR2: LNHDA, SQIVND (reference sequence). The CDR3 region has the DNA TGTGCCAGTAGGATACAGGGGGCCGGTAATGAAAAACTGTTTTTT. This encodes CASRIQGAGNEKLFF.

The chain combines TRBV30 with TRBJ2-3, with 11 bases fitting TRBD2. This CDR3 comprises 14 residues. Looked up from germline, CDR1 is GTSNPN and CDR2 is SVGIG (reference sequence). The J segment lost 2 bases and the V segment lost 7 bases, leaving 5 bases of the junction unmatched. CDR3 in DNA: TGTGCCTCGGGACTAGCGGAATTCACAGATACGCAGTATTTT. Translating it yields CASGLAEFTDTQYF.

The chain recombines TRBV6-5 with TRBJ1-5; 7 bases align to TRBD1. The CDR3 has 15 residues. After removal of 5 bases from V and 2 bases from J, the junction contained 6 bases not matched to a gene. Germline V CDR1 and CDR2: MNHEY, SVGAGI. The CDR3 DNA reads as TGTGCCAGCAGTACGAGGGGGCGAGGCAATCAGCCCCAGCATTTT. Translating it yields CASSTRGRGNQPQHF.

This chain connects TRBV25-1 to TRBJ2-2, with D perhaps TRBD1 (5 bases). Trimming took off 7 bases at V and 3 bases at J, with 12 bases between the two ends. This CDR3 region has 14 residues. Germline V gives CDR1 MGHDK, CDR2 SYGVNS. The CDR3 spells CASTSQGYTGELFF. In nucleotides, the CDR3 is TGTGCCAGCACTTCCCAGGGATACACCGGGGAGCTGTTTTTT.